This T cell receptor beta chain was captured by sequencing in a study of post-analysis software for immune sequencing data. For the study at large: Relapsing-remitting, secondary progressive and progressive-relapsing courses of multiple sclerosis were included. Study-wide points: Patients had higher frequencies than controls of five or six TRBV segments, including TRBV5-6, TRBV5-1 and TRBV20-1.

Concerning this clonotype: The antigen is not known.

Prepared libraries of TCR beta cDNA carried unique molecular identifiers. Via MiXCR, TCRdb re-called the PCR reads, giving one row per CDR3 protein. The sample yields 350,000 to 450,000 distinct CDR3 sequences, roughly 40% seen once. V gave up 4 bases and J gave up 0 bases, with 11 bases separating them. The CDR3 covers 15 residues. Germline V gene data show CDR1 as MGHRA and CDR2 as YSYEKL. The chain employs TRBV4-1 and TRBJ2-3, with no clear D. The sample consisted of blood. The TCR sequence derives from a girl aged 2 to 9 with multiple sclerosis. This CDR3 reads CASSPERTSTDTQYF. The DNA of the CDR3 is TGCGCCAGCAGCCCCGAGAGAACTAGCACAGATACGCAGTATTTT.